These T cell receptor beta chains were read from a single sample in a study of blood T cells in healthy people across ages. MiXCR, applied by TCRdb to the 5' RACE reads, yields one record per CDR3 protein. The data show about 800,000 distinct CDR3 sequences, roughly 60% seen once. Sequencing was carried out using blood. The receptors originated from a man younger than 40 in good health. The CDR3 runs from the conserved cysteine through the conserved F or W. D genes are given only for firm matches. Rows may omit the clone size; those that give it use once, few, many or a size class.

v_gene: TRBV5-1
d_gene: NA
len: 15
abundance: NA
j_gene: TRBJ2-1
CDR3aa: CASSLEYRRKAEQFF
CDR3nt: TGCGCCAGCAGCTTGGAGTACAGGCGAAAGGCTGAGCAGTTCTTC

v_gene: TRBV4-2
d_gene: NA
len: 16
abundance: NA
j_gene: TRBJ2-1
CDR3aa: CASSQDPGYSYNEQFF
CDR3nt: TGTGCCAGCAGCCAAGATCCGGGTTACTCCTACAATGAGCAGTTCTTC

v_gene: TRBV7-2
d_gene: TRBD2
len: 16
abundance: few
j_gene: TRBJ2-1
CDR3aa: CASSLDPGLAGEEQFF
CDR3nt: TGTGCCAGCAGCTTAGACCCGGGACTAGCGGGGGAAGAGCAGTTCTTC

v_gene: TRBV18
d_gene: TRBD1
len: 15
abundance: few
j_gene: TRBJ2-7
CDR3aa: CASSETGGKSYEQYF
CDR3nt: TGTGCCAGCTCAGAGACAGGGGGCAAGTCCTACGAGCAGTACTTC

v_gene: TRBV5-1
d_gene: NA
len: 14
abundance: few
j_gene: TRBJ1-2
CDR3aa: CASSLGTPTYGYTF
CDR3nt: TGCGCCAGCAGCTTGGGGACGCCCACCTATGGCTACACCTTC

v_gene: TRBV3-1
d_gene: NA
len: 13
abundance: NA
j_gene: TRBJ2-1
CDR3aa: CASSHLMRETQFF
CDR3nt: TGTGCCAGCAGCCATTTGATGAGGGAGACCCAGTTCTTC

v_gene: TRBV6-5
d_gene: NA
len: 15
abundance: once
j_gene: TRBJ1-1
CDR3aa: CASSPWGGYGTEAFF
CDR3nt: TGTGCCAGCAGTCCGTGGGGGGGGTATGGCACTGAAGCTTTCTTT

v_gene: TRBV20-1
d_gene: TRBD1
len: 13
abundance: NA
j_gene: TRBJ1-5
CDR3aa: CSAQTGSNQPQHF
CDR3nt: TGCAGTGCTCAGACAGGGAGTAATCAGCCCCAGCATTTT

v_gene: TRBV21-1
d_gene: NA
len: 15
abundance: NA
j_gene: TRBJ2-1
CDR3aa: CASSKRRSSYDEQFF
CDR3nt: TGTGCCAGCAGTAAAAGACGGAGCTCCTACGATGAGCAGTTCTTC

v_gene: TRBV2
d_gene: NA
len: 13
abundance: NA
j_gene: TRBJ2-1
CDR3aa: CASSEAPSRGQFF
CDR3nt: TGTGCCAGCAGTGAAGCGCCGTCGCGGGGGCAGTTCTTC

v_gene: TRBV20-1
d_gene: NA
len: 16
abundance: NA
j_gene: TRBJ2-3
CDR3aa: CSARPDGGGITDTQYF
CDR3nt: TGCAGTGCTAGGCCCGATGGAGGAGGAATCACAGATACGCAGTATTTT

v_gene: TRBV9
d_gene: NA
len: 14
abundance: NA
j_gene: TRBJ2-7
CDR3aa: CASSERLETYEQYF
CDR3nt: TGTGCCAGCAGCGAAAGACTAGAGACCTACGAGCAGTACTTC

v_gene: TRBV6-6
d_gene: TRBD1
len: 14
abundance: NA
j_gene: TRBJ1-1
CDR3aa: CASSGQVSNTEAFF
CDR3nt: TGTGCCAGCAGCGGACAGGTCTCGAACACTGAAGCTTTCTTT

v_gene: TRBV20-1
d_gene: TRBD1
len: 14
abundance: NA
j_gene: TRBJ1-5
CDR3aa: CSASPPAGGQPQHF
CDR3nt: TGCAGTGCTAGCCCCCCGGCAGGGGGTCAGCCCCAGCATTTT

v_gene: TRBV7-9
d_gene: TRBD2
len: 14
abundance: few
j_gene: TRBJ2-3
CDR3aa: CASSWEGLTDTQYF
CDR3nt: TGTGCCAGCAGCTGGGAGGGTCTCACAGATACGCAGTATTTT

v_gene: TRBV20-1
d_gene: NA
len: 10
abundance: NA
j_gene: TRBJ2-3
CDR3aa: CSAEIDTQYF
CDR3nt: TGCAGTGCTGAAATAGATACGCAGTATTTT

v_gene: TRBV20-1
d_gene: TRBD2
len: 16
abundance: NA
j_gene: TRBJ2-1
CDR3aa: CSVREASGSAYNEQFF
CDR3nt: TGCAGTGTTAGAGAGGCTAGCGGGAGTGCATACAATGAGCAGTTCTTC

v_gene: TRBV19
d_gene: NA
len: 13
abundance: NA
j_gene: TRBJ1-2
CDR3aa: CASRGTAYYGYTF
CDR3nt: TGTGCCAGTAGAGGGACGGCTTACTATGGCTACACCTTC

v_gene: TRBV3-1
d_gene: NA
len: 15
abundance: NA
j_gene: TRBJ2-7
CDR3aa: CASSQTYTFSYEQYF
CDR3nt: TGTGCCAGCAGCCAAACGTATACCTTCTCCTACGAGCAGTACTTC

v_gene: TRBV2
d_gene: NA
len: 15
abundance: NA
j_gene: TRBJ1-4
CDR3aa: CASSLSRDPNEKLFF
CDR3nt: TGTGCCAGCAGTTTGAGCCGGGACCCTAATGAAAAACTGTTTTTT

v_gene: TRBV5-1
d_gene: NA
len: 15
abundance: NA
j_gene: TRBJ2-7
CDR3aa: CASSLDGQEPYEQYF
CDR3nt: TGCGCCAGCAGCTTGGATGGGCAGGAACCCTACGAGCAGTACTTC

v_gene: TRBV20-1
d_gene: NA
len: 12
abundance: few
j_gene: TRBJ1-2
CDR3aa: CSAREDRYGYTF
CDR3nt: TGCAGTGCTAGAGAAGACCGCTATGGCTACACCTTC

v_gene: TRBV7-8
d_gene: TRBD1
len: 14
abundance: NA
j_gene: TRBJ1-2
CDR3aa: CASSLPDRLYGYTF
CDR3nt: TGTGCCAGCAGCTTACCGGACAGGCTCTATGGCTACACCTTC

v_gene: TRBV7-2
d_gene: NA
len: 13
abundance: many
j_gene: TRBJ2-1
CDR3aa: CASTNLGYNEQFF
CDR3nt: TGTGCCAGCACCAATTTGGGTTACAATGAGCAGTTCTTC

v_gene: TRBV6-4
d_gene: NA
len: 11
abundance: NA
j_gene: TRBJ2-3
CDR3aa: CAGSEGDTQYF
CDR3nt: TGTGCCGGCAGTGAAGGGGATACGCAGTATTTT

v_gene: TRBV6-2/TRBV6-3
d_gene: NA
len: 17
abundance: NA
j_gene: TRBJ2-3
CDR3aa: CASTKRDSPRSTDTQYF
CDR3nt: TGTGCCAGCACCAAACGCGACAGCCCAAGAAGCACAGATACGCAGTATTTT

v_gene: TRBV15
d_gene: NA
len: 11
abundance: NA
j_gene: TRBJ2-7
CDR3aa: CATSTNYEQYF
CDR3nt: TGTGCCACCAGCACAAACTACGAGCAGTACTTC

v_gene: TRBV7-2
d_gene: TRBD1
len: 17
abundance: NA
j_gene: TRBJ2-7
CDR3aa: CASSQRFPGQGTDEQYF
CDR3nt: TGTGCCAGCAGCCAGCGGTTTCCGGGACAGGGTACCGACGAGCAGTACTTC

v_gene: TRBV20-1
d_gene: NA
len: 14
abundance: few
j_gene: TRBJ2-5
CDR3aa: CSASQGPRQETQYF
CDR3nt: TGCAGTGCTAGCCAAGGCCCTAGGCAAGAGACCCAGTACTTC